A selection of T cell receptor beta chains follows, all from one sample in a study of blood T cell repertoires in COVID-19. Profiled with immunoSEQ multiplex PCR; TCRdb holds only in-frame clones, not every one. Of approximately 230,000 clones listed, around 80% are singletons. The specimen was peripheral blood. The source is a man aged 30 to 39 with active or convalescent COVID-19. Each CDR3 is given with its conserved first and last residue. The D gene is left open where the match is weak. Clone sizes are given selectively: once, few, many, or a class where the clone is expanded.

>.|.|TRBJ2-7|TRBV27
TGTGCCAGCAGTCAACGGACTGGACCTATTAGAATGCCTCCTAACTCCTACGAGCAGTACTTC
CASSQRTGPIRMPPNSYEQYF
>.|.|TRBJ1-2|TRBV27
TGTGCCAGCAGCAAGGACAGCTATAACTATGGCTACACCTTC
CASSKDSYNYGYTF
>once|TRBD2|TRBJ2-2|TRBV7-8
TGTGCCAGCAGCTTAACTAGCGGGAACACCGGGGAGCTGTTTTTT
CASSLTSGNTGELFF
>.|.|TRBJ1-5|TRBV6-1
TGTGCCAGCAGTGAAGCGCTAAACCTAGCAACTCAGCCCCAGCATTTT
CASSEALNLATQPQHF
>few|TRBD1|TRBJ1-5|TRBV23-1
TGCGCCAGCAGTCCCTTCCCGGGGAGGACAGGGGGTCGTCAGCCCCAGCATTTT
CASSPFPGRTGGRQPQHF
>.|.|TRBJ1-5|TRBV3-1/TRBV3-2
TGTGCCAGCAGCCAAAGTCAGAGCAATCAGCCCCAGCATTTT
CASSQSQSNQPQHF
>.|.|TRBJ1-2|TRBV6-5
TGTGCCAGCAGTTACTCGGGCAGGGGCTATGGCTACACCTTC
CASSYSGRGYGYTF
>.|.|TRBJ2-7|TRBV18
TGTGCCAGCTCACCACCGGGCGGGAATTTATACGAGCAGTACTTC
CASSPPGGNLYEQYF
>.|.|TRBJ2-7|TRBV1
TGCACCAGCAGCCAAGATCGGGGAACGACCTACGAGCAGTACTTC
CTSSQDRGTTYEQYF
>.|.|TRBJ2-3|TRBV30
TGTGCCTGGAGTACTAGCCCAGATACGCAGTATTTT
CAWSTSPDTQYF
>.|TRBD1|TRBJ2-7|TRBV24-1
TGTGCCACCAGTGAAGCCGGGACAGGGGCAACCTACGAGCAGTACTTC
CATSEAGTGATYEQYF
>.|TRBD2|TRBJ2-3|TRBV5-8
TGTGCCAGCAACTCGGGACTAGCGGGGGGGCCCTGGGGCACAGATACGCAGTATTTT
CASNSGLAGGPWGTDTQYF
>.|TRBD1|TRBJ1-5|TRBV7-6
TGTGCCAGCAGCTCCGGGACAGCTAAAAATCAGCCCCAGCATTTT
CASSSGTAKNQPQHF
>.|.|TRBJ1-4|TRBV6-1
TGTGCCAGCAGTGAGGGGGGTGTCGGCGAAAAACTGTTTTTT
CASSEGGVGEKLFF
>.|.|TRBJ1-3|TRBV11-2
TGTGCCAGCAGCTTAGATTCACGGGGGGCGAGAAACACCATATATTTT
CASSLDSRGARNTIYF
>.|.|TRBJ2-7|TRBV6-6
TGTGCCAGCAGTTACGGGCAGGGCCCCTACGAGCAGTACTTC
CASSYGQGPYEQYF
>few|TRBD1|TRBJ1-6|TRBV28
TGTGCCAGCAGGCCCCCCGCGGGACAGGGAGGATCACCCCTCCACTTT
CASRPPAGQGGSPLHF
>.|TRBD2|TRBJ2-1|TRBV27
TGTGCCAGCAGCGGCCGGCGGGAGGTATGGAATGAGCAGTTCTTC
CASSGRREVWNEQFF
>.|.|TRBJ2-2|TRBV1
TGCACCAGCAGCCAAGGGACTAGCGGGAGACATAACACCGGGGAGCTGTTTTTT
CTSSQGTSGRHNTGELFF
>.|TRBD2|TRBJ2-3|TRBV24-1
TGTGCCACCAGTGAGGGGGTAGCGGGAGGTACGCAGTATTTT
CATSEGVAGGTQYF
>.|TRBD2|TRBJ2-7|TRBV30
TGTGCCTGGAGTGTACGGGTGGGGCGGGAGGCCTACGAGCAGTACTTC
CAWSVRVGREAYEQYF
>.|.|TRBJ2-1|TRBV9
TGTGCCAGCAGCGTAGAAGGGACTTTATACAATGAGCAGTTCTTC
CASSVEGTLYNEQFF
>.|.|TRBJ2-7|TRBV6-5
TGTGCCAGCAGGTTCGCGAGCGTAACCTACGAGCAGTACTTC
CASRFASVTYEQYF
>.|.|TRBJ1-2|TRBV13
TGTGCCAGCAGCTTAGGGATAGGGGAAGTCGTCGATGGCTACACCTTC
CASSLGIGEVVDGYTF
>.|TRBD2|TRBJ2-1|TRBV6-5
TGTGCCAGCAGCTTTAGCGGGGGACGCAATGAGCAGTTCTTC
CASSFSGGRNEQFF
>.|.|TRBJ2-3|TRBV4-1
TGCGCCAGCAGCCAACATAGCGGCTACACAGATACGCAGTATTTT
CASSQHSGYTDTQYF
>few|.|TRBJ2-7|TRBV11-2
TGTGCCAGCAGCTTATGGAGGACCGAAGAGCAGTACTTC
CASSLWRTEEQYF
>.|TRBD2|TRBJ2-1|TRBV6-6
TGTGCCAGTCAGCCGGGACTAGGTTCCTACAATGAGCAGTTCTTC
CASQPGLGSYNEQFF